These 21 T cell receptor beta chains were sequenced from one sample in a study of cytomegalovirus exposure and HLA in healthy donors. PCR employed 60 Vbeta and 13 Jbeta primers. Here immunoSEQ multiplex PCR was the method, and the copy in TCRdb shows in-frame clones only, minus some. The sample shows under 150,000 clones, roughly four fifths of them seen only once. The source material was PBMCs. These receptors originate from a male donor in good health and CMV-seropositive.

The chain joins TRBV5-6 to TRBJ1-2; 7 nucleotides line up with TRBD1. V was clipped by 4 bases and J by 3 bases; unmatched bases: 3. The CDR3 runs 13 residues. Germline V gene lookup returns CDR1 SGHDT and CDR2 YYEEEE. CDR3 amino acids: CASSRGQHYGYTF. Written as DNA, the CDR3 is TGTGCCAGCAGCCGGGGACAGCACTATGGCTACACCTTC. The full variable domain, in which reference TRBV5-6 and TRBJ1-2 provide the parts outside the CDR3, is DAGVTQSPTHLIKTRGQQVTLRCSPKSGHDTVSWYQQALGQGPQFIFQYYEEEERQRGNFPDRFSGHQFPNYSSELNVNALLLGDSALYLCASSRGQHYGYTFGSGTRLTVV.

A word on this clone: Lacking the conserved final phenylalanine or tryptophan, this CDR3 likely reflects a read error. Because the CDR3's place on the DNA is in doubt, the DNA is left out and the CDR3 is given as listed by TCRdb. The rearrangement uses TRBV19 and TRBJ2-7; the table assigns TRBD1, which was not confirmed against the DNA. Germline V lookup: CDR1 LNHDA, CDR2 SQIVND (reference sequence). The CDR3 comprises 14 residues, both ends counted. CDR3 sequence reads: CATHVRDRVLCALL.

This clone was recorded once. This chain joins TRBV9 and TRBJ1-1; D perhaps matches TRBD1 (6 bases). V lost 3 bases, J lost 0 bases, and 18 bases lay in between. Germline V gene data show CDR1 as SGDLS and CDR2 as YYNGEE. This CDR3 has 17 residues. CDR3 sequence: CASSEGTRSDMNTEAFF. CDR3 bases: TGTGCCAGCAGCGAGGGGACACGGAGTGACATGAACACTGAAGCTTTCTTT.

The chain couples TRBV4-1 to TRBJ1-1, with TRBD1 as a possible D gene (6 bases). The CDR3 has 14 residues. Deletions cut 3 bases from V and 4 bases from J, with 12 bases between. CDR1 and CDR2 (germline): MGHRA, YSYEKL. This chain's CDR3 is CASSHRQAFTEAFF. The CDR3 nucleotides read TGCGCCAGCAGCCACAGACAGGCGTTCACTGAAGCTTTCTTT.

The CDR3 region is CASRAGGIEGEQFF. CDR3 nucleotides: TGCGCCAGCAGAGCAGGGGGAATAGAAGGTGAGCAGTTCTTC. This chain uses TRBV23-1 with TRBJ2-1, with 7 bases identical to TRBD1. Being an ORF, TRBV23-1 has a function that is uncertain. Trimming took 6 bases from V and 9 from J; bases not matched to a gene: 11. The CDR3 spans 14 residues.

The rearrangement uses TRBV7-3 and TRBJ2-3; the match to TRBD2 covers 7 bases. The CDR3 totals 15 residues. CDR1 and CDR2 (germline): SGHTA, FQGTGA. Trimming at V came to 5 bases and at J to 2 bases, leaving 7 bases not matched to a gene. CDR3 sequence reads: CASSPDGGDTDTQYF. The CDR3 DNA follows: TGTGCCAGCAGCCCCGATGGGGGGGACACAGATACGCAGTATTTT.

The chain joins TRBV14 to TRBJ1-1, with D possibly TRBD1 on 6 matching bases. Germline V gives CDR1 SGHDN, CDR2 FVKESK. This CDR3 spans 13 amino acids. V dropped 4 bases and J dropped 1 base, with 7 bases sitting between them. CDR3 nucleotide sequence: TGTGCCAGCAGCCTACAGGGGAACACTGAAGCTTTCTTT. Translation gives CASSLQGNTEAFF.

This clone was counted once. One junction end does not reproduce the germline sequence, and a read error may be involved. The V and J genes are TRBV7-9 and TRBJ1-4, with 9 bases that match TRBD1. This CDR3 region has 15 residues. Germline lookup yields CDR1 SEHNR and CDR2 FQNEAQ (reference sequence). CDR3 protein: CSSSLGTGRSEKLFF. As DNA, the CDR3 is TGTTCCAGCAGCTTAGGGACAGGGAGGAGTGAAAAACTGTTTTTT.

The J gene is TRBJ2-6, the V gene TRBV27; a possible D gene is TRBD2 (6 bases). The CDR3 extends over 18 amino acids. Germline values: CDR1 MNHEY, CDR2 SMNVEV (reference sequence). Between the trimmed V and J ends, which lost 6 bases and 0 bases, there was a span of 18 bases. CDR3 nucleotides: TGTGCCAGCAGCCTCCGGAGGGGAGAGGGCTCTGGGGCCAACGTCCTGACTTTC. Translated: CASSLRRGEGSGANVLTF.

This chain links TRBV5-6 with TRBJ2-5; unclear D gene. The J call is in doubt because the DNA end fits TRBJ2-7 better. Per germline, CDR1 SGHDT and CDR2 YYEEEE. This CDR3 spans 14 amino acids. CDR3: CASSLGASLYEQYF. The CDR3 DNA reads TGTGCCAGCAGCTTGGGGGCGAGTCTCTACGAGCAGTACTTC.

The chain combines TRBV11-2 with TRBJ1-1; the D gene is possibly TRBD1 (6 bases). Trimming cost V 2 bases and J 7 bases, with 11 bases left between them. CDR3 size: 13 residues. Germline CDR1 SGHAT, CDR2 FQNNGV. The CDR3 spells CASSLNRDGEAFF. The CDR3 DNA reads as TGTGCCAGCAGCTTAAACAGGGATGGTGAAGCTTTCTTT.

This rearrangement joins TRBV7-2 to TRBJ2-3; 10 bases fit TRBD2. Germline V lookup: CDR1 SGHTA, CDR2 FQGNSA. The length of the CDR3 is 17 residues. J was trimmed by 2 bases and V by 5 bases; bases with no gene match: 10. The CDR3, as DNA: TGTGCCAGCAGCCCGGGAGCGGGGGGGTCCTCCACAGATACGCAGTATTTT. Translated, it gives CASSPGAGGSSTDTQYF.

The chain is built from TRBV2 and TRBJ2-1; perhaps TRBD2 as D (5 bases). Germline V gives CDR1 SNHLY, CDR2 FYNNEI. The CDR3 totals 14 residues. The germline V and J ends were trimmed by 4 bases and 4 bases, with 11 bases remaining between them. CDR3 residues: CASSGTAAYNEQFF. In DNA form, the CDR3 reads TGTGCCAGCAGTGGGACTGCGGCGTACAATGAGCAGTTCTTC.

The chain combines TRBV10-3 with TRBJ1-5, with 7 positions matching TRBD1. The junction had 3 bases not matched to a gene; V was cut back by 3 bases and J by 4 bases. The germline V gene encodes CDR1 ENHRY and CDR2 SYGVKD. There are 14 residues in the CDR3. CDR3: CAISDGQANQPQHF. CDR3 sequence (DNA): TGTGCCATCAGTGATGGACAGGCGAATCAGCCCCAGCATTTT.

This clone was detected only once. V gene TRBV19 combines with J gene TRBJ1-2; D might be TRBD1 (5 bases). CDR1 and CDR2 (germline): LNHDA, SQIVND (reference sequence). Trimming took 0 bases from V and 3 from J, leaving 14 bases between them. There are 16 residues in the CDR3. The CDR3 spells CASSIDWKRGDYGYTF. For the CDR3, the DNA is TGTGCCAGTAGTATAGATTGGAAACGGGGGGACTATGGCTACACCTTC.

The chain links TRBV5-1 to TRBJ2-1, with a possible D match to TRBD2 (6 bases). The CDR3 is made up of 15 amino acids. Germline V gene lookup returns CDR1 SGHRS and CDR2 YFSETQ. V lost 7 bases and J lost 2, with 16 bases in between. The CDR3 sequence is CASASSVITYNEQFF. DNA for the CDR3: TGCGCCAGCGCATCTAGCGTTATTACCTACAATGAGCAGTTCTTC.

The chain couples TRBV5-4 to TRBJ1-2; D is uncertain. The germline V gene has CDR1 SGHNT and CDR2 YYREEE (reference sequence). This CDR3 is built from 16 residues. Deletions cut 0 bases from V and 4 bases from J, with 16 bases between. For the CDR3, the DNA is TGTGCCAGCAGCTTGGGGGCTACGGAGGGCGGCTATGGCTACACCTTC. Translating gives CASSLGATEGGYGYTF.

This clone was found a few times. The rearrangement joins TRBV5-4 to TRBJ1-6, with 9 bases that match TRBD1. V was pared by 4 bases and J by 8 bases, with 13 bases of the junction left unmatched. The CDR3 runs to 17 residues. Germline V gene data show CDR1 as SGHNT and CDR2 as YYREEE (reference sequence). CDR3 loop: CASSPGQGYNLDSPLHF. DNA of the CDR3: TGTGCCAGCAGCCCGGGACAGGGCTATAATTTGGATTCACCCCTCCACTTT.

The CDR3 loop reads CASGLAGETQYF. The CDR3 nucleotides are TGTGCCAGCGGACTAGCGGGCGAGACCCAGTACTTC. V and J are TRBV7-9 and TRBJ2-5, with 11 bases that match TRBD2. The trim removed 8 bases at V and 5 bases at J, leaving 1 base unmatched. The CDR3 covers 12 residues. CDR1 and CDR2 from the germline V gene are SEHNR and FQNEAQ (reference sequence).

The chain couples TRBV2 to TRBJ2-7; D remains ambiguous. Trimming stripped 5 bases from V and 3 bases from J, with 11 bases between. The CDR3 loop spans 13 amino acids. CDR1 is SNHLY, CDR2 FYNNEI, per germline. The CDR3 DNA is TGTGCCAGCAGTTTACTCGTCCTCTACGAGCAGTACTTC. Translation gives CASSLLVLYEQYF.

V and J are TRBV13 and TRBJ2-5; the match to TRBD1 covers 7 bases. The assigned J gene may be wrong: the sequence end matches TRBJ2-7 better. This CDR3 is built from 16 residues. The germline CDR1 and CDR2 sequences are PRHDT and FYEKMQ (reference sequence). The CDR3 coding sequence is TGTGCCAGCAGCTTGAACACCGGGACAGAATTCCACGAGCAGTACTTC. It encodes CASSLNTGTEFHEQYF.